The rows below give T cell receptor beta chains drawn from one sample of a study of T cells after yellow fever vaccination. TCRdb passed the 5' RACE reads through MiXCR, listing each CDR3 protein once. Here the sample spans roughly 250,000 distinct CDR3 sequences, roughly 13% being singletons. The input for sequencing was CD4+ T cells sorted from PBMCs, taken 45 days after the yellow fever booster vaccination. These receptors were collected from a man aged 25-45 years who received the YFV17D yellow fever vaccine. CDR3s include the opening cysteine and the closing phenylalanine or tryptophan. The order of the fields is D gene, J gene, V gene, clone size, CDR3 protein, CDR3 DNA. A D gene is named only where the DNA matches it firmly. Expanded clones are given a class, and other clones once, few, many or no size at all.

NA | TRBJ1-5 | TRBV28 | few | CASHQGYSNQPQHF | TGTGCCAGCCATCAAGGCTATAGCAATCAGCCCCAGCATTTT
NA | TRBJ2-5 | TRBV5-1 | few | CASSSNFVSETQYF | TGCGCCAGCAGCTCGAATTTCGTCTCGGAGACCCAGTACTTC
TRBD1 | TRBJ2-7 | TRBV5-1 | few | CASSLGGRGSDEQYF | TGCGCCAGCAGCTTGGGAGGCAGGGGGTCAGACGAGCAGTACTTC
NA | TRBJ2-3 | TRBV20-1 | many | CSASQGSTDTQYF | TGCAGTGCTAGTCAGGGGAGCACAGATACGCAGTATTTT
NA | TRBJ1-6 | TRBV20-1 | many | CSAKPTSNSPLHF | TGCAGTGCGAAGCCAACGTCTAATTCACCCCTCCACTTT
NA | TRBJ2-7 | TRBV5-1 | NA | CASSLGGQTYEQYF | TGCGCCAGCAGCTTGGGTGGACAGACCTACGAGCAGTACTTC
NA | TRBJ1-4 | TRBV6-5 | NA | CASSYRGSGNEKLFF | TGTGCCAGCAGTTACCGGGGGTCGGGTAATGAAAAACTGTTTTTT
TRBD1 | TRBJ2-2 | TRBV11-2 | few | CASSSGQTTGELFF | TGTGCCAGCAGCTCGGGACAGACCACCGGGGAGCTGTTTTTT
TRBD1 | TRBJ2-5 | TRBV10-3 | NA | CAIMGTGSGETQYF | TGTGCCATCATGGGGACAGGGTCAGGAGAGACCCAGTACTTC
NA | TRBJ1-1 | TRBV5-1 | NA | CASSSTPVVGEAFF | TGCGCCAGCAGCTCTACCCCCGTAGTAGGGGAAGCTTTCTTT
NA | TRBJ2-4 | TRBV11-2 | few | CASSFWLAKNIQYF | TGTGCCAGCAGCTTCTGGCTAGCCAAAAACATTCAGTACTTC
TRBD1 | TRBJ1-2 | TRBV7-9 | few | CASSLPLRGAYGYTF | TGTGCCAGCAGCCTTCCCCTCAGGGGGGCCTATGGCTACACCTTC
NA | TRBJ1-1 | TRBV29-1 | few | CSVAEGYTEAFF | TGCAGCGTTGCGGAAGGGTACACTGAAGCTTTCTTT
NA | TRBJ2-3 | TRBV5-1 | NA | CASSRNKPPDTQYF | TGCGCCAGCAGCCGAAATAAACCCCCAGATACGCAGTATTTT
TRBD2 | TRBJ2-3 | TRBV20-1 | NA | CSAERGEGTDTQYF | TGCAGTGCTGAGCGGGGGGAGGGCACAGATACGCAGTATTTT
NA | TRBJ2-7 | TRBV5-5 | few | CASSLVGRDYYEQYF | TGTGCCAGCAGCTTGGTTGGGAGAGATTACTACGAGCAGTACTTC
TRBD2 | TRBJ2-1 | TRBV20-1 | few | CSARGTSGILGSYNEQFF | TGCAGTGCTAGGGGGACTAGCGGGATATTAGGCTCCTACAATGAGCAGTTCTTC
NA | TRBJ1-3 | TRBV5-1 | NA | CASSLERVRAGNTIYF | TGCGCCAGCAGCTTGGAGCGGGTCAGGGCTGGAAACACCATATATTTT
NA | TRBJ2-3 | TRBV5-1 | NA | CASSLVQPGLPDTQYF | TGCGCCAGCAGCTTGGTCCAGCCCGGCCTCCCAGATACGCAGTATTTT
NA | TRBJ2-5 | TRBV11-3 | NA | CASSFDSDSQETQYF | TGTGCCAGCAGCTTTGATTCTGACAGCCAAGAGACCCAGTACTTC
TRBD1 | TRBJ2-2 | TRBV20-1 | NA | CSVTGGGELFF | TGCAGTGTCACAGGGGGCGGGGAGCTGTTTTTT
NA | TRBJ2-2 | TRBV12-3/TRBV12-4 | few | CASTERRDRTGELFF | TGTGCCAGCACCGAACGCCGGGACCGCACAGGGGAGCTGTTTTTT
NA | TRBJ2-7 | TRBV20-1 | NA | CSARVEGEQYF | TGCAGTGCTAGAGTCGAGGGCGAGCAGTACTTC
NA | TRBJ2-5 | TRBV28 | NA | CAIQGFRETQYF | TGTGCCATCCAGGGTTTCAGGGAGACCCAGTACTTC
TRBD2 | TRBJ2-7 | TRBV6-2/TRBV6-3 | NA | CASSYRPSGTYEQYF | TGTGCCAGCAGTTACCGGCCTAGCGGGACCTACGAGCAGTACTTC
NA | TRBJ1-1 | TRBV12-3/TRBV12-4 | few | CASRPRERGEAFF | TGTGCCAGCAGACCCCGGGAAAGGGGTGAAGCTTTCTTT
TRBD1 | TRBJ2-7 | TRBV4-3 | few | CASSQAGGQYYEQYF | TGCGCCAGCAGCCAAGCAGGGGGACAGTACTACGAGCAGTACTTC
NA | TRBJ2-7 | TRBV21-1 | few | CASSKEVLQSYEQYF | TGTGCCAGCAGCAAAGAAGTATTACAGTCCTACGAGCAGTACTTC
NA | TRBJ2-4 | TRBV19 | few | CASSPRGGGVIQYF | TGTGCCAGTAGTCCGCGGGGAGGAGGAGTCATTCAGTACTTC
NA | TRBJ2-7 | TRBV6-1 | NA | CASSQGGLTYEQYF | TGTGCCAGCAGCCAAGGGGGGTTAACTTACGAGCAGTACTTC
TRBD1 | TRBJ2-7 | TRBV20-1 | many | CSARDGPGGEQYF | TGCAGTGCTAGAGATGGGCCAGGGGGCGAGCAGTACTTC
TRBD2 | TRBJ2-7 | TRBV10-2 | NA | CATQASGSYEQYF | TGCGCCACCCAGGCTAGCGGGAGTTACGAGCAGTACTTC
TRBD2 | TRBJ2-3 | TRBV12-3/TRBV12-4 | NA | CASSPPGLAQYF | TGTGCCAGCAGCCCCCCGGGACTAGCGCAGTATTTT
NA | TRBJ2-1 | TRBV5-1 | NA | CASSSWEGQIYNEQFF | TGCGCCAGCAGCTCGTGGGAGGGACAGATCTACAATGAGCAGTTCTTC
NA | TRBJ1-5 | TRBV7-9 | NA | CASSPYDSNQPQHF | TGTGCCAGCAGCCCCTACGATAGCAATCAGCCCCAGCATTTT
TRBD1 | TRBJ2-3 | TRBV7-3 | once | CASSLLEGQGQYF | TGTGCCAGCAGCTTATTAGAGGGACAGGGGCAGTATTTT
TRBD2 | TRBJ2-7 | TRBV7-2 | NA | CASSLAGGSTYEQYF | TGTGCCAGCAGCTTAGCGGGAGGGAGTACGTACGAGCAGTACTTC
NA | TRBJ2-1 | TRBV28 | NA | CASSFRLVGNEQFF | TGTGCCAGCAGTTTTCGTCTAGTAGGCAATGAGCAGTTCTTC
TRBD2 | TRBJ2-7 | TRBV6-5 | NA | CASSYERLAKEYEQYF | TGTGCCAGCAGTTACGAACGACTAGCGAAAGAATACGAGCAGTACTTC
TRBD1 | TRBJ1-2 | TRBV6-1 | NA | CASGRTGSNYGYTF | TGTGCCAGCGGACGGACAGGGTCGAACTATGGCTACACCTTC
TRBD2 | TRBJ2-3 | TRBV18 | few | CASSPPAGVNTDTQYF | TGTGCCAGCTCACCACCGGCGGGGGTCAACACAGATACGCAGTATTTT
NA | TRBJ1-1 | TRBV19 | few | CASSIPASGARTEAFF | TGTGCCAGTAGTATCCCGGCCTCAGGGGCGAGAACTGAAGCTTTCTTT
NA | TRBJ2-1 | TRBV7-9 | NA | CASGLDWISEQFF | TGTGCCAGCGGGCTAGACTGGATTAGTGAGCAGTTCTTC
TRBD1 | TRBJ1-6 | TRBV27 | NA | CASSSGTGTNSPLHF | TGTGCCAGCAGTTCCGGGACAGGGACGAATTCACCCCTCCACTTT
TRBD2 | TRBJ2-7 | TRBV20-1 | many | CSAPGLAGTYEQYF | TGCAGTGCACCCGGACTAGCGGGAACCTACGAGCAGTACTTC
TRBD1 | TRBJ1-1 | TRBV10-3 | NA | CAIKPGQAVSTEAFF | TGTGCCATCAAGCCTGGACAGGCGGTTAGCACTGAAGCTTTCTTT